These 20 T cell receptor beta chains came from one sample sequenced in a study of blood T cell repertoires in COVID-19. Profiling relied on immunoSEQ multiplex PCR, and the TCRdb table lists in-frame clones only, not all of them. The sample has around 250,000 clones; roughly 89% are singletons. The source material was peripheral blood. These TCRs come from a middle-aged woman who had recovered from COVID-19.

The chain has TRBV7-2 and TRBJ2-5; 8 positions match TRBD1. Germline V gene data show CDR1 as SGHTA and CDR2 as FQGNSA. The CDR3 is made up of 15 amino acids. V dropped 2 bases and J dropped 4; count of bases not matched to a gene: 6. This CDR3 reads CASSLRTGLGETQYF. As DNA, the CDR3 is TGTGCCAGCAGCTTAAGGACAGGGCTTGGAGAGACCCAGTACTTC.

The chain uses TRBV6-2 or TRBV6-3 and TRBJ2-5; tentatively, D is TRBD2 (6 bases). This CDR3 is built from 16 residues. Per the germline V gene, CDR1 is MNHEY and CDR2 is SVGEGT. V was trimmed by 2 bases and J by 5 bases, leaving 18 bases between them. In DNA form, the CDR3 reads TGTGCCAGCAGTTACGGTGGCGATTCCGGAGGGGAGACCCAGTACTTC. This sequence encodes CASSYGGDSGGETQYF.

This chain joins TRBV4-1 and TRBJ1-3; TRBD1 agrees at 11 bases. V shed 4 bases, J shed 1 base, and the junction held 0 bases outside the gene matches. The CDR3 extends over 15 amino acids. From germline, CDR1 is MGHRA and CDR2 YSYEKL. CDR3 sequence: CASSRDRGSGNTIYF. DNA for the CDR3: TGCGCCAGCAGCCGGGACAGGGGGTCTGGAAACACCATATATTTT.

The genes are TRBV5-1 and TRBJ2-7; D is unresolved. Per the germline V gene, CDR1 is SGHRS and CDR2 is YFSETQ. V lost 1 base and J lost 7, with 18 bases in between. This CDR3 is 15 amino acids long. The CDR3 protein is CASSLPRGEVREQYF. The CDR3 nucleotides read TGCGCCAGCAGCTTGCCTCGCGGAGAAGTACGTGAGCAGTACTTC.

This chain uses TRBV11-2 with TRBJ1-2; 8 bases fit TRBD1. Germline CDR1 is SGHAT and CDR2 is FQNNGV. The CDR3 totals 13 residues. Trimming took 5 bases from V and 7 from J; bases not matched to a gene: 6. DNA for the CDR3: TGTGCCAGCAGCCGGACAGGGATAAGTGGCTACACCTTC. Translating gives CASSRTGISGYTF.

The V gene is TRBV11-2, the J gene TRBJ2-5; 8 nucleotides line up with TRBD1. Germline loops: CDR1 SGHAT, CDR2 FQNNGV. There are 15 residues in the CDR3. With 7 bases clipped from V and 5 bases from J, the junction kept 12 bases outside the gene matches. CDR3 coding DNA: TGTGCCAGCACCTTCGGGACAGGAAGAGGGGAGACCCAGTACTTC. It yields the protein CASTFGTGRGETQYF.

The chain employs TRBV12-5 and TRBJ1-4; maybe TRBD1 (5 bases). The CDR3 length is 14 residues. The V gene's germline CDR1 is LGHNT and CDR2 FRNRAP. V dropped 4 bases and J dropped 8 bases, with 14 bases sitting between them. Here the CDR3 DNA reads TGTGCTAGTGGTTCGGACGTCCGGGGGGAAAAACTGTTTTTT. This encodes CASGSDVRGEKLFF.

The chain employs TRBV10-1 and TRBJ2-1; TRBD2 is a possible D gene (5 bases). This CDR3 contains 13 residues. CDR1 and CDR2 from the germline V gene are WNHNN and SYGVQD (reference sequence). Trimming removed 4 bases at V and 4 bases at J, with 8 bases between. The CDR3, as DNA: TGCGCCAGCAGTGCTAGCAGTTACAATGAGCAGTTCTTC. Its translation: CASSASSYNEQFF.

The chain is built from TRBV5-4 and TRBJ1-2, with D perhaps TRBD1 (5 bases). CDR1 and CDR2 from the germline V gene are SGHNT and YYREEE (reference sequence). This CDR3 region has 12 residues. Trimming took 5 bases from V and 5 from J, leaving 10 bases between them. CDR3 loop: CASRGGKYGYTF. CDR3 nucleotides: TGTGCCAGCAGGGGGGGAAAATATGGCTACACCTTC.

The CDR3 loop is CASTALDTGELFF. Here the CDR3 DNA reads TGTGCCAGTACTGCACTTGACACCGGGGAGCTGTTTTTT. The J gene is TRBJ2-2, the V gene TRBV19; D is unresolved. The length of the CDR3 is 13 residues. Trimming removed 7 bases at V and 3 bases at J, with 9 bases between. Germline CDR1 LNHDA, CDR2 SQIVND (reference sequence).

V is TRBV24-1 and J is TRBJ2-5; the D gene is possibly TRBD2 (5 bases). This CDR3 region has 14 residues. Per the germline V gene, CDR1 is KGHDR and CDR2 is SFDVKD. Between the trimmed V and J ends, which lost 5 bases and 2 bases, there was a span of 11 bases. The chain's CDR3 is CATSGMSGQETQYF. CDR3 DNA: TGTGCCACCAGTGGCATGAGCGGTCAAGAGACCCAGTACTTC.

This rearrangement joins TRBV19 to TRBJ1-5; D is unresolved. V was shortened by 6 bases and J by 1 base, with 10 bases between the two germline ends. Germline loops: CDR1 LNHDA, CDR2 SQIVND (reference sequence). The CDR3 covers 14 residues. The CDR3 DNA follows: TGTGCCAGTAGAGTTGTGGGCAGCAATCAGCCCCAGCATTTT. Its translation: CASRVVGSNQPQHF.

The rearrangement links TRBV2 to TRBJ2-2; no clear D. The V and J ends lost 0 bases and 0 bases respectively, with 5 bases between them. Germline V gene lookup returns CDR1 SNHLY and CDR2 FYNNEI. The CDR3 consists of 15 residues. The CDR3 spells CASSEAAANTGELFF. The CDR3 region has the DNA TGTGCCAGCAGTGAAGCTGCAGCGAACACCGGGGAGCTGTTTTTT.

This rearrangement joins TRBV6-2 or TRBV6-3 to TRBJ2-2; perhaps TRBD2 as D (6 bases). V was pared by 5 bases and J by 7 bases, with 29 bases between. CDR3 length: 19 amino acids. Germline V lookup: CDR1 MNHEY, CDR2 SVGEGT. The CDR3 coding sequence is TGTGCCAGCAGTACACCCCCTAGAGGAGGGAAGCGGCAGGGCGGGGAGCTGTTTTTT. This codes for CASSTPPRGGKRQGGELFF.

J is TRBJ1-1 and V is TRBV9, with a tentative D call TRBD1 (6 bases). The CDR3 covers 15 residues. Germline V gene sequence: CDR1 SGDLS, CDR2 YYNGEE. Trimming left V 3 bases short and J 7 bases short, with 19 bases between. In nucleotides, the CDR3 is TGTGCCAGCAGCGCCCACGGGACAAGTAGCGATGAAGCTTTCTTT. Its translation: CASSAHGTSSDEAFF.

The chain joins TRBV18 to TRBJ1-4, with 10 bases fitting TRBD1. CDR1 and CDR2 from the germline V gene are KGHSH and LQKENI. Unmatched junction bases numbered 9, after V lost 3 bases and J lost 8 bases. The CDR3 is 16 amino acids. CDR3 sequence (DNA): TGTGCCAGCTCACCCGAGACAGGGGGCCTTTCCGAAAAACTGTTTTTT. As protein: CASSPETGGLSEKLFF. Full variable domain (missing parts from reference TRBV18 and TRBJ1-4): NAGVMQNPRHLVRRRGQEARLRCSPMKGHSHVYWYRQLPEEGLKFMVYLQKENIIDESGMPKERFSAEFPKEGPSILRIQQVVRGDSAAYFCASSPETGGLSEKLFFGSGTQLSVL.

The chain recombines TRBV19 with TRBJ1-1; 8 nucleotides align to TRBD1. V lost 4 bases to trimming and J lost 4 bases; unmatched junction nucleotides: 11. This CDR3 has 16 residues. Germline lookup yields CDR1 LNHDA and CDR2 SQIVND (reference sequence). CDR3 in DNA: TGTGCCAGTAGTACCGGGACAGGCTGGGGGAGCACTGAAGCTTTCTTT. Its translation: CASSTGTGWGSTEAFF.

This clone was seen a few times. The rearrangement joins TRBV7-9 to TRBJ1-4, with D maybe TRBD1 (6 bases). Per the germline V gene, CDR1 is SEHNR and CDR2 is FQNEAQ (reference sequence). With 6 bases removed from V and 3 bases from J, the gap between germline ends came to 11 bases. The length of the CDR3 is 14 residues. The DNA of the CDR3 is TGTGCCAGCAGAACGGACAGATCTAATGAAAAACTGTTTTTT. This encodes CASRTDRSNEKLFF.

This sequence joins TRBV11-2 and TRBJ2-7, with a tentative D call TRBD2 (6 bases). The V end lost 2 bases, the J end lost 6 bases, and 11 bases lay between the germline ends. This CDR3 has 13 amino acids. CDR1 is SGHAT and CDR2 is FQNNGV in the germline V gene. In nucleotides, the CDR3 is TGTGCCAGCAGCTTACCCAACGGGGGCGAGCAGTACGTC. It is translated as CASSLPNGGEQYV.

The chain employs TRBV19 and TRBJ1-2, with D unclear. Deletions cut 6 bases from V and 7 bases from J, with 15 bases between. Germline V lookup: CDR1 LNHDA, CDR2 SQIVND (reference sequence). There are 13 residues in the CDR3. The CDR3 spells CASRMGPVAGYTF. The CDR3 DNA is TGTGCCAGTAGGATGGGCCCGGTTGCTGGCTACACCTTC.